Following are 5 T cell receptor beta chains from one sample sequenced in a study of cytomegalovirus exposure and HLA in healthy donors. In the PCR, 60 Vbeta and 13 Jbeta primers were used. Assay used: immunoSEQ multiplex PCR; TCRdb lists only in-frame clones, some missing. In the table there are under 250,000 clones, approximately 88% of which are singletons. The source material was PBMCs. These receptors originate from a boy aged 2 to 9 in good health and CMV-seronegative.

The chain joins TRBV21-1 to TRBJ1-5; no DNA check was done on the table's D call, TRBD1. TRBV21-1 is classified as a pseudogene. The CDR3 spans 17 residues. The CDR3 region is CASIPRDSQYSNRPQHF. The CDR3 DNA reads TGTGCCAGCATCCCCCGGGACAGTCAGTATAGCAATCGGCCCCAGCATTTT.

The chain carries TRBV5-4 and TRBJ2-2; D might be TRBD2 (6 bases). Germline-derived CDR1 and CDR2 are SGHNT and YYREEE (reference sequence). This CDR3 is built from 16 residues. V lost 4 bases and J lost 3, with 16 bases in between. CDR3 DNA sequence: TGTGCCAGCAGCCCCATCGGGAGTCCGGACACCGGGGAGCTGTTTTTT. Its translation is CASSPIGSPDTGELFF.

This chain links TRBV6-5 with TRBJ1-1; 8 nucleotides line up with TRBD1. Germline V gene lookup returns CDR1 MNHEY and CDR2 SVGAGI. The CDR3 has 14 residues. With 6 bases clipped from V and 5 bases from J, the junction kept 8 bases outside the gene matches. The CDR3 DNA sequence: TGTGCCAGCAGGGTCGACAGGGGCCAAACTGAAGCTTTCTTT. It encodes CASRVDRGQTEAFF.

CDR3 sequence (DNA): TGTGCCAGCAGCTCCGGGAATTCACCCCTCCACTTT. This sequence encodes CASSSGNSPLHF. The chain carries TRBV13 and TRBJ1-6; no reliable D call. The CDR3 has 12 amino acids. Deletions cut 4 bases from V and 7 bases from J, with 5 bases between. In germline, CDR1 is PRHDT, CDR2 FYEKMQ (reference sequence). Full variable domain (missing parts from reference TRBV13 and TRBJ1-6): AAGVIQSPRHLIKEKRETATLKCYPIPRHDTVYWYQQGPGQDPQFLISFYEKMQSDKGSIPDRFSAQQFSDYHSELNMSSLELGDSALYFCASSSGNSPLHFGNGTRLTVT.

Here the CDR3 DNA reads TGTGCCAGCAGGCTCGTGGGCATCCCGGGGGAGACCCAGTACTTC. Encoded protein: CASRLVGIPGETQYF. The chain has TRBV6-1 and TRBJ2-5, with D perhaps TRBD2 (5 bases). CDR1 and CDR2 (germline): MNHNS, SASEGT. Trimming left V 6 bases short and J 5 bases short, with 19 bases between. The CDR3 is 15 residues long.